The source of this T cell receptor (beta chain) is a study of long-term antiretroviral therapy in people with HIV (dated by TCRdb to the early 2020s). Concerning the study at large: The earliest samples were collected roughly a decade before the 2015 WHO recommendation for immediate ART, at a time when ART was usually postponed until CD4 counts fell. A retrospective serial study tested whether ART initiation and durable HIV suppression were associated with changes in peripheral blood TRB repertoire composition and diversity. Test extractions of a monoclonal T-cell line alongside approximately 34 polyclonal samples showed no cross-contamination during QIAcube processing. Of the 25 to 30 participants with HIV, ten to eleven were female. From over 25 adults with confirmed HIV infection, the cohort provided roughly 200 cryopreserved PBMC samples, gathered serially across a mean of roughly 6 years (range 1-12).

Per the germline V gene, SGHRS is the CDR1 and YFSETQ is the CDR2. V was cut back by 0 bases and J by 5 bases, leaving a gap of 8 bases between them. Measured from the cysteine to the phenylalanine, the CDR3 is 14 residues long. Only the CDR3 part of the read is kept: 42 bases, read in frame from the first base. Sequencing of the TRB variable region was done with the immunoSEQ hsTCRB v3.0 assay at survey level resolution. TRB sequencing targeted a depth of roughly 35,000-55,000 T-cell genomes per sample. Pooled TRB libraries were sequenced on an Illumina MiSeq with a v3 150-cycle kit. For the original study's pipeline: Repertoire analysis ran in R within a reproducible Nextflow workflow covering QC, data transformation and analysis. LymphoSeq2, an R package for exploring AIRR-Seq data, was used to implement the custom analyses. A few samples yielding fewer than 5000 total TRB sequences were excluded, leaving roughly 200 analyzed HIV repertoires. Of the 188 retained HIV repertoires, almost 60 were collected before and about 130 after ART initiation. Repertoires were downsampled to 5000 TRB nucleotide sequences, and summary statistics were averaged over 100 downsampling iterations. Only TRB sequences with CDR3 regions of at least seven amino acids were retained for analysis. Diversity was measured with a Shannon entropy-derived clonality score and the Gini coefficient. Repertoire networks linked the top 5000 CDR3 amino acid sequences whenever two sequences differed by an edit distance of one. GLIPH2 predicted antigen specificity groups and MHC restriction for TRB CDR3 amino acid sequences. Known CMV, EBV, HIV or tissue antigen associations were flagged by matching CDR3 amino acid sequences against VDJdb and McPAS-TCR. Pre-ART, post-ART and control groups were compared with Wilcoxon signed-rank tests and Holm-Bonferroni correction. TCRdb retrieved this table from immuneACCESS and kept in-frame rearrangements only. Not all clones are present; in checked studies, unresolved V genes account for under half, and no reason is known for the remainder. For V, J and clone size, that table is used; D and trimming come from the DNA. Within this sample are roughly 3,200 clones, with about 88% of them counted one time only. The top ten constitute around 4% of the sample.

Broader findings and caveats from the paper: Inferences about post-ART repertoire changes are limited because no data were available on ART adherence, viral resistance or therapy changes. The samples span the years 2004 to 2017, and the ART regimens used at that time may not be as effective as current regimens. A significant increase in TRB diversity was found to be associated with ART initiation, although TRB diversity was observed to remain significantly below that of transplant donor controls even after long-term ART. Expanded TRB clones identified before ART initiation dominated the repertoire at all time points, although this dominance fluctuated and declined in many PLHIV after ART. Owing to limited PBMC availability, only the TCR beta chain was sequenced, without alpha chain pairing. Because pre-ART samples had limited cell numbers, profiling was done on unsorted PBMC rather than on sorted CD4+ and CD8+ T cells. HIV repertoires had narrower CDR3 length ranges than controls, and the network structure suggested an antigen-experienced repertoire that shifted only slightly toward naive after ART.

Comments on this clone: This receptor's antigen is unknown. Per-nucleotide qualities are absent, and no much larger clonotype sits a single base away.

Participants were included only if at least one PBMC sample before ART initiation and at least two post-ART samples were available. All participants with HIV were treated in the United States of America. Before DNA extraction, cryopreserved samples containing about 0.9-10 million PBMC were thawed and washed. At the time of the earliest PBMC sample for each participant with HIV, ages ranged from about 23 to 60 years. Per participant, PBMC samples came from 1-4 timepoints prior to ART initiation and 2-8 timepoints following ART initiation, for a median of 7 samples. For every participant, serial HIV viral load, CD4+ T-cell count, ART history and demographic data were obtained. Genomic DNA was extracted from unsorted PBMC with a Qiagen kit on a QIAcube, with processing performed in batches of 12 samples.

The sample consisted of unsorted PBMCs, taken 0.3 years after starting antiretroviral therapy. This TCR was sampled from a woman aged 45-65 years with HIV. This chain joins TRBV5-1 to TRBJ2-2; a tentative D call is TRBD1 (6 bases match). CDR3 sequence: CASSLDTGTGELFF. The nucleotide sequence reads TGCGCCAGCAGCTTGGACACAGGGACCGGGGAGCTGTTTTTT.